These 32 T cell receptor beta chains came from one sample sequenced in a study of cytomegalovirus exposure and HLA in healthy donors (TCRdb year 2017). Libraries were prepared through the immunoSEQ multiplex PCR assay. A mixture of 60 forward primers for TCR Vbeta segments and 13 reverse primers for TCR Jbeta segments was used in the multiplex PCR. Held by TCRdb, this immuneACCESS table contains in-frame sequences only and omits some clones. Under half of the omission traces to an unresolved V gene where checked; the cause of the rest is unknown. The sample table shows 95,000 to 150,000 clones, and around two thirds are seen once. Jointly, the top ten make up about 8.2% of the sample. Specimen: PBMCs. The receptors here all came from a woman between 40 and 55 years old in good health and CMV-seropositive.

Comments on this clone: This sample also contains other DNA sequences that code for the same CDR3. The chain recombines TRBV5-6 with TRBJ1-1, with 8 bases fitting TRBD1. V was clipped by 4 bases and J by 8 bases; unmatched bases: 10. The germline gives CDR1 SGHDT, CDR2 YYEEEE. This CDR3 region has 14 residues. CDR3 sequence: CASSPRRDRFEAFF. The CDR3 DNA is TGTGCCAGCAGCCCCCGCCGGGACAGGTTCGAAGCTTTCTTT.

The rearrangement joins TRBV9 to TRBJ2-5, with TRBD2 identical over 8 bases. J gave up 1 base and V 4 bases, and 9 bases lay outside the gene matches. Germline CDR1 SGDLS, CDR2 YYNGEE. The CDR3 consists of 16 residues. The CDR3 spells CASSPRGGALQETQYF. DNA of the CDR3: TGTGCCAGCAGCCCCCGGGGGGGGGCCCTCCAAGAGACCCAGTACTTC.

The V and J genes are TRBV29-1 and TRBJ1-1; 7 bases fit TRBD1. Germline V CDR1 and CDR2: SQVTM, ANQGSEA. The CDR3 is made up of 11 amino acids. CDR3 region: CTGTVNTEAFF. CDR3 DNA sequence: TGCACGGGGACAGTGAACACTGAAGCTTTCTTT.

The rearrangement links TRBV5-6 to TRBJ2-3; perhaps TRBD1 as D (6 bases). The germline V and J ends were trimmed by 4 bases and 1 base, with 7 bases remaining between them. This CDR3 contains 13 residues. Per germline, CDR1 SGHDT and CDR2 YYEEEE. The CDR3 loop reads CASSRTGTDTQYF. As DNA, the CDR3 is TGTGCCAGCAGCCGGACAGGCACAGATACGCAGTATTTT.

The chain employs TRBV19 and TRBJ2-1; 12 bases match TRBD1. CDR3 length: 15 amino acids. The V gene's germline CDR1 is LNHDA and CDR2 SQIVND (reference sequence). With 7 bases clipped from V and 10 bases from J, the junction kept 11 bases outside the gene matches. CDR3 bases: TGTGCCAGTACTACGGGACAGGGGGCTGGAGGGGAGCAGTTCTTC. This sequence encodes CASTTGQGAGGEQFF.

On this clone itself: The conserved phenylalanine or tryptophan normally closing the CDR3 is absent here, so this likely arose from a read error. It is unclear where the CDR3 begins or ends on the DNA, so no DNA is shown, and the CDR3 is as TCRdb lists it. The rearrangement links TRBV18 to TRBJ1-1. The germline V gene has CDR1 KGHSH and CDR2 LQKENI. From its first to its last residue, the CDR3 has 10 amino acids. CDR3 protein: CASSPPMYKL.

The chain links TRBV7-9 to TRBJ1-3; D is undetermined. The ends were cut back, 5 bases at V and 3 bases at J, with 11 bases in the middle. CDR3 length: 14 residues. Germline V gene data show CDR1 as SEHNR and CDR2 as FQNEAQ (reference sequence). CDR3 sequence (DNA): TGTGCCAGCAGCCCCCTGTTCGGTGGAAACACCATATATTTT. Its protein is CASSPLFGGNTIYF.

The chain is built from TRBV6-5 and TRBJ2-7, with 9 bases lining up with TRBD1. Unmatched junction bases numbered 6, after V lost 6 bases and J lost 0 bases. Germline-derived CDR1 and CDR2 are MNHEY and SVGAGI. There are 15 residues in the CDR3. CDR3 loop: CASRLQGASSYEQYF. The CDR3 bases are TGTGCCAGCAGATTACAGGGGGCCAGCTCCTACGAGCAGTACTTC.

The chain uses TRBV6-1 and TRBJ2-5, with 10 bases lining up with TRBD2. J was trimmed by 1 base and V by 4 bases; bases with no gene match: 3. Per germline, CDR1 MNHNS and CDR2 SASEGT. This CDR3 is 15 amino acids long. The DNA for the CDR3 is TGTGCCAGCAGTGTTAGCGGGGGGATCCAAGAGACCCAGTACTTC. Translating it yields CASSVSGGIQETQYF.

The gene calls are TRBV4-1 and TRBJ2-7; D ambiguous. The CDR3 loop spans 12 amino acids. Trimming took off 0 bases at V and 7 bases at J, with 7 bases between the two ends. Germline loops: CDR1 MGHRA, CDR2 YSYEKL. The CDR3: CASSQDLREQYF. The CDR3 nucleotides read TGCGCCAGCAGCCAAGATTTGAGAGAGCAGTACTTC.

V and J are TRBV5-1 and TRBJ2-7, with D uncertain. The ends were cut back, 2 bases at V and 5 bases at J, with 8 bases in the middle. The germline V gene has CDR1 SGHRS and CDR2 YFSETQ. CDR3 length: 12 amino acids. CDR3 nucleotides: TGCGCCAGCAGCTTCGGGTACGACGAGCAGTACTTC. This encodes CASSFGYDEQYF.

The genes are TRBV6-5 and TRBJ1-2; D gene ambiguous. Germline V gives CDR1 MNHEY, CDR2 SVGAGI. The CDR3 runs 14 residues. V dropped 5 bases and J dropped 4 bases, with 14 bases sitting between them. The CDR3 nucleotides are TGTGCCAGCAGTGAAGAAGCGCGGAGCTATGGCTACACCTTC. It is translated as CASSEEARSYGYTF.

The V and J genes are TRBV12-5 and TRBJ1-5; no clear D. The V end lost 1 base, the J end lost 4 bases, and 8 bases lay between the germline ends. The germline gives CDR1 LGHNT, CDR2 FRNRAP. The CDR3 spans 14 residues. The CDR3 loop reads CASGLGLANQPQHF. In DNA, the CDR3 is TGTGCTAGTGGTTTGGGTCTCGCGAATCAGCCCCAGCATTTT.

This clone turned up a few times. The rearrangement joins TRBV28 to TRBJ1-2; D may be TRBD1 (6 bases). The germline CDR1 and CDR2 sequences are MDHEN and SYDVKM. The CDR3 is 13 residues long. Trimming shortened V by 8 bases and J by 2 bases, and 12 bases separated the two germline ends. CDR3 sequence (DNA): TGTGCCAGCGATACAGGGTTGAACTATGGCTACACCTTC. It specifies CASDTGLNYGYTF.

The chain recombines TRBV18 with TRBJ2-7; 9 bases are shared with TRBD1. The CDR3 is 16 amino acids. The germline CDR1 and CDR2 sequences are KGHSH and LQKENI. Unmatched junction bases numbered 6, after V lost 3 bases and J lost 0 bases. The CDR3 loop is CASSPGTGPISYEQYF. In DNA form, the CDR3 reads TGTGCCAGCTCACCTGGGACAGGGCCTATCTCCTACGAGCAGTACTTC. The whole variable domain, filled in from reference TRBV18 and TRBJ2-7, reads NAGVMQNPRHLVRRRGQEARLRCSPMKGHSHVYWYRQLPEEGLKFMVYLQKENIIDESGMPKERFSAEFPKEGPSILRIQQVVRGDSAAYFCASSPGTGPISYEQYFGPGTRLTVT.

A remark on this clone: The CDR3 ends on some other residue instead of the conserved phenylalanine or tryptophan, so this is likely a read error. The DNA is left out, because the CDR3 cannot be placed on it with certainty; the CDR3 is given as TCRdb lists it. The chain carries TRBV2 and TRBJ1-1; the D call of TRBD1 is as the table states it, not checked on the DNA. The V gene's germline CDR1 is SNHLY and CDR2 FYNNEI. 13 amino acids form the CDR3, both terminal residues included. The CDR3 sequence: CASSRTDGQPSIV.

J is TRBJ2-2 and V is TRBV7-3; 8 bases are a match to TRBD2. The CDR3 covers 14 residues. J lost 5 bases, V lost 4 bases, and 3 bases had no gene match. Germline CDR1 is SGHTA and CDR2 is FQGTGA. The CDR3 sequence is CASSSGLETGELFF. The CDR3 coding sequence is TGTGCCAGCAGCTCGGGACTAGAGACCGGGGAGCTGTTTTTT.

The V call is TRBV14, the J call TRBJ2-3; 8 bases are a match to TRBD2. V gave up 0 bases and J gave up 0 bases; unmatched junction bases: 8. From germline, CDR1 is SGHDN and CDR2 FVKESK. The CDR3 is made up of 18 amino acids. The CDR3, as DNA: TGTGCCAGCAGCCAAGACATCGGCACGGGGGGGAGCACAGATACGCAGTATTTT. Protein sequence: CASSQDIGTGGSTDTQYF.

Worth noting for this clone: An end of the junction differs from the germline gene, which may be a read error. Other DNA variants within this sample encode the same CDR3. The V call is TRBV2, the J call TRBJ1-2; 8 nucleotides match TRBD1. CDR3 size: 12 residues. Per germline, CDR1 SNHLY and CDR2 FYNNEI. This CDR3 reads CARTGGDYGYTF. The CDR3 nucleotides are TGCGCCAGAACAGGGGGGGATTATGGCTACACCTTC.

The chain employs TRBV14 and TRBJ2-7; 9 bases are a match to TRBD2. Trimming removed 6 bases from V and 4 bases from J; junction bases left unmatched: 4. Germline-derived CDR1 and CDR2 are SGHDN and FVKESK. CDR3 length: 13 amino acids. CDR3 DNA: TGTGCCAGCAGGGGACTAGCCGAGTACGAGCAGTACTTC. Its translation is CASRGLAEYEQYF.

The chain is built from TRBV9 and TRBJ2-3; 10 nucleotides match TRBD2. Germline CDR1 is SGDLS and CDR2 is YYNGEE. V shed 4 bases and J 2 bases; nucleotides not matched to a gene: 7. CDR3 length equals 16 residues. CDR3 loop: CASSTRTSGTTDTQYF. The DNA of the CDR3 is TGTGCCAGCAGCACCCGGACTAGCGGAACCACAGATACGCAGTATTTT.

The V call is TRBV5-1, the J call TRBJ2-7, with D possibly matching TRBD1 (5 bases). Per the germline V gene, CDR1 is SGHRS and CDR2 is YFSETQ. The CDR3 covers 14 residues. Trimming shortened V by 4 bases and J by 7 bases, and 18 bases separated the two germline ends. The CDR3 region has the DNA TGCGCCAGCAGCCCCGACCGCGCCTCAGGGGAGCAGTACTTC. Translating gives CASSPDRASGEQYF.

This sequence joins TRBV6-1 and TRBJ2-7; weak D call: TRBD1 (6 bases). Trimming cost V 5 bases and J 0 bases, with 14 bases left between them. In germline, CDR1 is MNHNS, CDR2 SASEGT. The CDR3 sequence is 15 residues long. CDR3 sequence reads: CASSKITGNSYEQYF. The CDR3 coding sequence is TGTGCCAGCAGTAAGATTACAGGGAACTCCTACGAGCAGTACTTC.

The V and J genes are TRBV7-9 and TRBJ1-4; no clear D gene. From germline, CDR1 is SEHNR and CDR2 FQNEAQ (reference sequence). Trimming took off 5 bases at V and 10 bases at J, with 14 bases between the two ends. The CDR3 is 13 residues long. This CDR3 reads CASSPLPRAKLFF. The CDR3 nucleotides read TGTGCCAGCAGCCCGCTACCGAGAGCAAAACTGTTTTTT.

This rearrangement joins TRBV29-1 to TRBJ1-2, with TRBD1 as a possible D gene (5 bases). Deletions cut 6 bases from V and 2 bases from J, with 19 bases between. CDR1 and CDR2 (germline): SQVTM, ANQGSEA. This CDR3 is 15 amino acids long. Here the CDR3 reads CSVSPGAGRNYGYTF. The CDR3, as DNA: TGCAGCGTCTCTCCCGGGGCAGGGAGGAACTATGGCTACACCTTC.

This rearrangement joins TRBV2 to TRBJ2-5; TRBD1 might be the D (6 bases). Germline V gives CDR1 SNHLY, CDR2 FYNNEI. The V end was cut by 5 bases, the J end by 2 bases, with 12 bases between. The CDR3 has 14 amino acids. The CDR3 region has the DNA TGTGCCAGCAGTCTACAGGGTTTACAAGAGACCCAGTACTTC. It yields the protein CASSLQGLQETQYF.

V is TRBV6-6 and J is TRBJ1-2; D not resolved. This CDR3 has 15 residues. Per germline, CDR1 MNHNY and CDR2 SVGAGI (reference sequence). V lost 2 bases to trimming and J lost 8 bases, with 18 bases between them. The CDR3 reads CASSYGQVIPGGYTF. The DNA for the CDR3 is TGTGCCAGCAGTTACGGGCAGGTGATCCCGGGGGGCTACACCTTC.

The chain is built from TRBV19 and TRBJ1-1; D possibly corresponds to TRBD1 (6 bases). Germline V gene data show CDR1 as LNHDA and CDR2 as SQIVND (reference sequence). CDR3 length: 15 residues. Between the trimmed V and J ends, which lost 7 bases and 4 bases, there was a span of 19 bases. Here the CDR3 reads CASMSWTDLSTEAFF. Written as DNA, the CDR3 is TGTGCCAGTATGTCTTGGACAGATCTTTCCACTGAAGCTTTCTTT.

This chain uses TRBV5-5 with TRBJ1-5, with D perhaps TRBD1 (5 bases). This CDR3 is built from 13 residues. The V end lost 3 bases, the J end lost 7 bases, and 11 bases lay between the germline ends. The V gene's germline CDR1 is SGHKS and CDR2 YYEKEE (reference sequence). The CDR3: CASSSEGVQPQHF. In nucleotides, the CDR3 is TGTGCCAGCAGCTCCGAAGGGGTACAGCCCCAGCATTTT. The entire variable domain, with the rest obtained from reference TRBV5-5 and TRBJ1-5, is as follows: DAGVTQSPTHLIKTRGQQVTLRCSPISGHKSVSWYQQVLGQGPQFIFQYYEKEERGRGNFPDRFSARQFPNYSSELNVNALLLGDSALYLCASSSEGVQPQHFGDGTRLSIL.

The V gene is TRBV18, the J gene TRBJ2-5; possible D gene TRBD1, 6 bases. Judging by the DNA end, TRBJ2-7 fits better; the J call may be wrong. CDR1 is KGHSH, CDR2 LQKENI, per germline. This CDR3 contains 15 residues. The CDR3 here is CASSQGAGDPYEQYF. The CDR3 region has the DNA TGTGCCAGCTCACAAGGGGCAGGGGACCCCTACGAGCAGTACTTC.

V gene TRBV7-8 combines with J gene TRBJ1-2; 7 bases line up with TRBD1. Germline V gene sequence: CDR1 SGHVS, CDR2 FQNEAQ. This CDR3 region has 16 residues. The ends lost 1 base at V and 1 base at J; junction bases unmatched: 6. The chain's CDR3 is CASSLDGTVVNYGYTF. The CDR3 DNA reads TGTGCCAGCAGCTTAGACGGGACAGTTGTTAACTATGGCTACACCTTC.

A note on this clone: A much larger clone is a single base away; this may be a read error. The V and J genes are TRBV7-6 and TRBJ2-7; 7 nucleotides match TRBD1. Germline assignment: CDR1 SGHVS and CDR2 FNYEAQ. This CDR3 has 13 residues. Trimming removed 3 bases from V and 3 bases from J; junction bases left unmatched: 2. CDR3 bases: TGTGCCAGCAGCTTGGGGACAGTCTACGAGCAGTACTTC. Its protein is CASSLGTVYEQYF.